These 2 T cell receptor beta chains came from one sample sequenced in a study of control samples from healthy donors and cancer patients. TCRdb keeps only in-frame clones here, not all; method: immunoSEQ multiplex PCR. The table records about 92,000 clones, 82% of them present only once. Sequencing was carried out using blood. The origin of the receptors is a woman aged 55-69 years in good health.

In this sample, this clone turned up a few times. This sample includes further DNA sequences coding for the same CDR3. The chain has TRBV19 and TRBJ1-4; D is perhaps TRBD1 (5 bases). V was trimmed by 4 bases and J by 5 bases, leaving 11 bases between them. Germline values: CDR1 LNHDA, CDR2 SQIVND (reference sequence). This CDR3 is built from 14 residues. Written as DNA, the CDR3 is TGTGCCAGTAGTACAGGGAAGGTCAATGAAAAACTGTTTTTT. Translated: CASSTGKVNEKLFF.

CDR3 in amino acids: CASEFSQPSSTDTQYF. CDR3 nucleotides: TGTGCCAGCGAGTTTAGCCAGCCTTCTAGCACAGATACGCAGTATTTT. The V call is TRBV2, the J call TRBJ2-3; D unclear. V gave up 8 bases and J gave up 0 bases, with 18 bases separating them. The germline gives CDR1 SNHLY, CDR2 FYNNEI. CDR3 length equals 16 residues.